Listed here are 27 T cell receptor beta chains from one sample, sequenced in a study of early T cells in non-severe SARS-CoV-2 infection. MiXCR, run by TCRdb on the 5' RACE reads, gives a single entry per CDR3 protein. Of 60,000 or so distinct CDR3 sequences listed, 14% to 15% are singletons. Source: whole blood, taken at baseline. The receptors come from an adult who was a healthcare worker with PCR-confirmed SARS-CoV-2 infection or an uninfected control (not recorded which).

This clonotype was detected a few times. The CDR3 spells CASGFTGTGGNEQFF. CDR3 in DNA: TGTGCCAGCGGCTTTACCGGGACAGGGGGCAATGAGCAGTTCTTC. The genes are TRBV2 and TRBJ2-1; 11 bases line up with TRBD1. This CDR3 has 15 residues. Trimming cost V 8 bases and J 6 bases; bases outside gene matches: 9. From germline, CDR1 is SNHLY and CDR2 FYNNEI.

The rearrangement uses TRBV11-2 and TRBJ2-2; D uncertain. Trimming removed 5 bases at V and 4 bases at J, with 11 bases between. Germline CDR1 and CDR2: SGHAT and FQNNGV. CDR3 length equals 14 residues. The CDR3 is CASSLLPGTGELFF. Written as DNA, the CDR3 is TGTGCCAGCAGCCTTCTCCCAGGCACCGGGGAGCTGTTTTTT.

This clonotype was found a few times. The CDR3 region has the DNA TGTGCCAGCAGCGTAGGGTTAGGAGAGTCCCTCTACAATGAGCAGTTCTTC. It specifies CASSVGLGESLYNEQFF. The chain combines TRBV9 with TRBJ2-1, with D unclear. The germline V and J ends were trimmed by 0 bases and 3 bases, with 16 bases remaining between them. CDR1 is SGDLS, CDR2 YYNGEE, per germline. CDR3 length: 17 amino acids. Using reference TRBV9 and TRBJ2-1 for the parts outside the CDR3, the full variable domain is DSGVTQTPKHLITATGQRVTLRCSPRSGDLSVYWYQQSLDQGLQFLIQYYNGEERAKGNILERFSAQQFPDLHSELNLSSLELGDSALYFCASSVGLGESLYNEQFFGPGTRLTVL.

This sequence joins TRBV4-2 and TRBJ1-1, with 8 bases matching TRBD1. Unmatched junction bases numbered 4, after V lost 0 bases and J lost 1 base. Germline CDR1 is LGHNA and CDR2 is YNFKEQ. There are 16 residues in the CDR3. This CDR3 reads CASSQDPGQGNTEAFF. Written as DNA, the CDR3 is TGTGCCAGCAGCCAAGATCCTGGACAGGGGAACACTGAAGCTTTCTTT.

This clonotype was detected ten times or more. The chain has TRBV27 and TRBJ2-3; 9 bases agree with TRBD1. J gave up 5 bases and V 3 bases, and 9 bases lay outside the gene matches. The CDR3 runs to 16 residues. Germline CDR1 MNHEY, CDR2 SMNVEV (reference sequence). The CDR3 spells CASSFSPGQGIDTQYF. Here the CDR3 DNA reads TGTGCCAGCAGTTTTAGCCCGGGACAGGGTATAGATACGCAGTATTTT.

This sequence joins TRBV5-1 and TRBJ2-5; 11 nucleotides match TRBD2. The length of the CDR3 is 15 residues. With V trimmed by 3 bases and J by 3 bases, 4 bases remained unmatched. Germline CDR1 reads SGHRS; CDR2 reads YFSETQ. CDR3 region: CASSSGTSGKETQYF. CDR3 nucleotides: TGCGCCAGCAGCTCCGGGACTAGCGGTAAAGAGACCCAGTACTTC.

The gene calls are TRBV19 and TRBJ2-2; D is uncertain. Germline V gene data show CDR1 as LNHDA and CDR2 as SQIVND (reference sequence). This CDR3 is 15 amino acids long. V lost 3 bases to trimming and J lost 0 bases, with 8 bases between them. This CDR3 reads CASSMGAANTGELFF. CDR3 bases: TGTGCCAGTAGTATGGGCGCCGCGAACACCGGGGAGCTGTTTTTT. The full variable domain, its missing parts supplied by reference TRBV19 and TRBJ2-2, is DGGITQSPKYLFRKEGQNVTLSCEQNLNHDAMYWYRQDPGQGLRLIYYSQIVNDFQKGDIAEGYSVSREKKESFPLTVTSAQKNPTAFYLCASSMGAANTGELFFGEGSRLTVL.

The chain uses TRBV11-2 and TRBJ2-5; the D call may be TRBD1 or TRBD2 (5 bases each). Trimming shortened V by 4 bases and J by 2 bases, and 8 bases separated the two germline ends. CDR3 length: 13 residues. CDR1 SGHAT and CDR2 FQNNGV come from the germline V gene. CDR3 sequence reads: CASSWDRQETQYF. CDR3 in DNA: TGTGCCAGCAGCTGGGACCGGCAAGAGACCCAGTACTTC.

This CDR3 reads CASSLGTGSTGNTIYF. The CDR3 region has the DNA TGTGCCAGCTCACTTGGGACAGGGTCAACTGGAAACACCATATATTTT. This chain uses TRBV18 with TRBJ1-3; TRBD1 matches at 9 bases. Unmatched junction bases numbered 6, after V lost 4 bases and J lost 2 bases. CDR1 KGHSH and CDR2 LQKENI come from the germline V gene. This CDR3 is built from 16 residues.

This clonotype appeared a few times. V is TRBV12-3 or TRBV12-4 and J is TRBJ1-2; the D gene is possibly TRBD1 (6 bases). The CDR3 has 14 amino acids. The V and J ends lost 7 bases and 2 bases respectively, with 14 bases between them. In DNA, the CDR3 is TGTGCCAGCACCCCCGGGGGGCCCAACTATGGCTACACCTTC. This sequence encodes CASTPGGPNYGYTF.

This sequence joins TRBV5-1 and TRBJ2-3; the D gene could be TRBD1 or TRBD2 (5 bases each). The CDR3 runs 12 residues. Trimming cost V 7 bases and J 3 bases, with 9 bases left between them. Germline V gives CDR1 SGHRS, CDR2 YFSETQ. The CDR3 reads CASRGATDTQYF. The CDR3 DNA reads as TGCGCCAGCCGGGGCGCAACAGATACGCAGTATTTT.

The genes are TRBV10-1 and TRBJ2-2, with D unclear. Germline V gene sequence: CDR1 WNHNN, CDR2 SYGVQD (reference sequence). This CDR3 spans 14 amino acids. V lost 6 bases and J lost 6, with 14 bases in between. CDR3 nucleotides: TGCGCCAGCAGAGCCCAAATGGTCGCCGGGGAGCTGTTTTTT. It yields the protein CASRAQMVAGELFF.

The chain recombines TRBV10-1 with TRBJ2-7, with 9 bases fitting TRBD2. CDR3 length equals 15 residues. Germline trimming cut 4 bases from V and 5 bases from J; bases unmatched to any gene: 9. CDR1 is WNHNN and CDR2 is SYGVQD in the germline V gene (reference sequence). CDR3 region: CASSVTGTSPHEQYF. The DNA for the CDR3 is TGCGCCAGCAGTGTTACCGGGACTAGCCCCCACGAGCAGTACTTC.

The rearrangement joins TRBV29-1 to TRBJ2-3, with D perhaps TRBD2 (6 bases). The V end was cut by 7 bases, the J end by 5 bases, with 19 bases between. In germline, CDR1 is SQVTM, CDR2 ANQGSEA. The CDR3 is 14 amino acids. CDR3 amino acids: CSAKGGIRGDTQYF. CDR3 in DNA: TGCAGCGCAAAAGGAGGGATCCGGGGAGATACGCAGTATTTT.

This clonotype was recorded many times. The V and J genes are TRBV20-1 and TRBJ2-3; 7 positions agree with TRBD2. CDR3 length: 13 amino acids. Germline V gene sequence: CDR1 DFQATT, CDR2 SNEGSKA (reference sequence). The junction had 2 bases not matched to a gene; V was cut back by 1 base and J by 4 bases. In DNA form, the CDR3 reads TGCAGTGCTAGAGTGGCGGGGGCAGATACGCAGTATTTT. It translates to CSARVAGADTQYF.

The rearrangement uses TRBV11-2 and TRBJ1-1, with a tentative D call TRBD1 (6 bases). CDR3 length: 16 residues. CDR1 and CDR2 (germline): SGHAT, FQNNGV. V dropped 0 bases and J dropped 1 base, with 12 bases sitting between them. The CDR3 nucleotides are TGTGCCAGCAGCTTAGATCTCAGGGGACAGAACACTGAAGCTTTCTTT. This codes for CASSLDLRGQNTEAFF.

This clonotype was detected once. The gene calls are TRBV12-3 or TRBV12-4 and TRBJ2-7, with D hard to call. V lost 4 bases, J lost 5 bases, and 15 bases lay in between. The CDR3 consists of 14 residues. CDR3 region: CASSSRIRSDEQYF. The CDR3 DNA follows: TGTGCCAGCAGTTCCAGGATTCGAAGCGACGAGCAGTACTTC.

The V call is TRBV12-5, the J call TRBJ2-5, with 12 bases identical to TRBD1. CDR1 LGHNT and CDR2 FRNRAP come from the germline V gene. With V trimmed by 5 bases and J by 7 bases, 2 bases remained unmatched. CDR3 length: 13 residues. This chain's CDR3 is CASGRDRGRTQYF. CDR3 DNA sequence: TGTGCTAGTGGTAGGGACAGGGGGCGGACCCAGTACTTC.

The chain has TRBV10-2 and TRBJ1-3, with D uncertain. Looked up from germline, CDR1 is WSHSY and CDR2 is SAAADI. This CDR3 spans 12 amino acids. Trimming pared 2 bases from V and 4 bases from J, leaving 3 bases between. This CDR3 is CASSEVGNTIYF. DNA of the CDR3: TGCGCCAGCAGTGAGGTGGGAAACACCATATATTTT.

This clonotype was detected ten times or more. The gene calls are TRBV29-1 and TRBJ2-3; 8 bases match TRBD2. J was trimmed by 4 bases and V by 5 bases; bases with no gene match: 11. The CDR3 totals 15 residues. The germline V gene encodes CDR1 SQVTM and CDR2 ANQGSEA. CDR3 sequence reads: CSVTPVGRGPDTQYF. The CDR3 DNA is TGCAGCGTTACCCCGGTCGGGAGGGGCCCAGATACGCAGTATTTT.

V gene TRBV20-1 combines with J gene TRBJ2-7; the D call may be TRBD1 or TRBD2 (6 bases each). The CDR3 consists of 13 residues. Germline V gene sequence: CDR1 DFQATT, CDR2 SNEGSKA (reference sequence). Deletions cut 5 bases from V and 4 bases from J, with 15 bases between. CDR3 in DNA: TGCAGTGCTGAGGGGGGCAGGGGTTACGAGCAGTACTTC. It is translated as CSAEGGRGYEQYF.

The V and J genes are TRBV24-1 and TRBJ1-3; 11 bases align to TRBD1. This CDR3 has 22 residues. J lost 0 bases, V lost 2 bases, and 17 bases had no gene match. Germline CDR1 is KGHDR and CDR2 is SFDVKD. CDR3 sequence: CATSDSPIFGTGGSSSGNTIYF. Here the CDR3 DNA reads TGTGCCACCAGTGATTCCCCGATTTTCGGGACAGGGGGTTCTTCCTCTGGAAACACCATATATTTT.

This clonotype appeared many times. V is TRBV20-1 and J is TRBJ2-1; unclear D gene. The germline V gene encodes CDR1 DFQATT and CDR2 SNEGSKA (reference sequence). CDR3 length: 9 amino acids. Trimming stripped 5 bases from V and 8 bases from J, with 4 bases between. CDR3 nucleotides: TGCAGTGCTGGACATGAGCAGTTCTTC. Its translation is CSAGHEQFF.

CDR3 in amino acids: CSAREGVWAGNSPLHF. The DNA for the CDR3 is TGCAGTGCTAGAGAAGGGGTTTGGGCGGGTAATTCACCCCTCCACTTT. The rearrangement links TRBV20-1 to TRBJ1-6; TRBD1 is a possible D gene (5 bases). The length of the CDR3 is 16 residues. Germline V gives CDR1 DFQATT, CDR2 SNEGSKA (reference sequence). V was trimmed by 0 bases and J by 6 bases, leaving 15 bases between them.

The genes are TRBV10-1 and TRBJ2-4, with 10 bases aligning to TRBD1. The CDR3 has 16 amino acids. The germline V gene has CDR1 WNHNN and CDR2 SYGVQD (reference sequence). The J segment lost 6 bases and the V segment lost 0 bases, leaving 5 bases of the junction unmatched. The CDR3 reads CASSESLGQGPNIQYF. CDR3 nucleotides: TGCGCCAGCAGTGAGTCGTTGGGACAGGGGCCAAACATTCAGTACTTC.

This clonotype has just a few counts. The CDR3 here is CASSVTSNQPQHF. Written as DNA, the CDR3 is TGTGCCAGCAGTGTAACTAGCAATCAGCCCCAGCATTTT. The chain employs TRBV6-1 and TRBJ1-5; D remains unclear. This CDR3 has 13 amino acids. V was trimmed by 4 bases and J by 0 bases, leaving 4 bases between them. The germline V gene encodes CDR1 MNHNS and CDR2 SASEGT.

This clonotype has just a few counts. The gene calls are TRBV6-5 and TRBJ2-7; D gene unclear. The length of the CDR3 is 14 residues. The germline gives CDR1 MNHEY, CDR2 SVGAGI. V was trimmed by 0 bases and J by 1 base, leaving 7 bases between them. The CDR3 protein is CASSYSRWSYEQYF. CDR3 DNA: TGTGCCAGCAGTTACTCGCGTTGGTCCTACGAGCAGTACTTC.